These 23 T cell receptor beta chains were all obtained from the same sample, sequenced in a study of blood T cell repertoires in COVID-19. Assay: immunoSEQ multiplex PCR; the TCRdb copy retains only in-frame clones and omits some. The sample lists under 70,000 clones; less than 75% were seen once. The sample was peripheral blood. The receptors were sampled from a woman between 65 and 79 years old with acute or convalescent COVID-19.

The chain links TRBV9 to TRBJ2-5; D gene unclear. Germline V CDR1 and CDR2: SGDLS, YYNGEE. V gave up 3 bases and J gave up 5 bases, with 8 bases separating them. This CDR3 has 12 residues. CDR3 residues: CASSAGLETQYF. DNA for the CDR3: TGTGCCAGCAGCGCGGGTCTGGAGACCCAGTACTTC.

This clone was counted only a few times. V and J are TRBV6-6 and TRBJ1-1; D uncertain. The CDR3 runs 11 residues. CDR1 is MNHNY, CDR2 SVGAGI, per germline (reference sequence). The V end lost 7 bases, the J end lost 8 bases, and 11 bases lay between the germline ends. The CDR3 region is CASTLEREAFF. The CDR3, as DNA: TGTGCCAGCACCTTAGAGAGAGAAGCTTTCTTT.

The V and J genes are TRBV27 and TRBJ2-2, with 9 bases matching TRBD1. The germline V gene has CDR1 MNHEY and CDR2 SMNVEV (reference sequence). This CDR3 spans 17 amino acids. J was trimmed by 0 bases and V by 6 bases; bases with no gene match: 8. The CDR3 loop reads CASSLQGAISNTGELFF. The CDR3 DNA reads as TGTGCCAGCAGCCTACAGGGGGCAATATCGAACACCGGGGAGCTGTTTTTT.

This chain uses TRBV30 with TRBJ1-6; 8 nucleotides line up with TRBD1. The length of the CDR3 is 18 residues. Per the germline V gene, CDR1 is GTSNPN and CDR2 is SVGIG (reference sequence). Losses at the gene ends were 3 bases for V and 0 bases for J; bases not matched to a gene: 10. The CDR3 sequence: CAWSPWDRTSSYNSPLHF. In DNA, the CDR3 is TGTGCCTGGAGCCCCTGGGACAGGACCAGCTCCTATAATTCACCCCTCCACTTT.

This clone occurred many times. CDR3 region: CATSDRIDREELFF. CDR3 bases: TGTGCCACCAGTGATCGAATCGACAGGGAAGAGCTGTTTTTT. The chain recombines TRBV24-1 with TRBJ2-2; 7 nucleotides line up with TRBD1. The CDR3 has 14 residues. After removal of 3 bases from V and 11 bases from J, the junction contained 8 bases not matched to a gene. Germline assignment: CDR1 KGHDR and CDR2 SFDVKD.

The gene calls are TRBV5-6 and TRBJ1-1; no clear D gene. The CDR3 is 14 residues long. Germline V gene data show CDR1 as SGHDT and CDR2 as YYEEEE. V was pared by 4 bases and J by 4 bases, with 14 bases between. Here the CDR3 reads CASSPQRMGTEAFF. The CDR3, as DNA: TGTGCCAGCAGCCCACAGCGGATGGGCACTGAAGCTTTCTTT.

The CDR3 here is CASTRTGMNTEAFF. Here the CDR3 DNA reads TGTGCCAGCACTCGGACAGGTATGAACACTGAAGCTTTCTTT. The chain is built from TRBV2 and TRBJ1-1, with TRBD1 matching 7 bases. V was pared by 7 bases and J by 0 bases, with 5 bases of the junction left unmatched. This CDR3 is 14 amino acids long. Germline V gene lookup returns CDR1 SNHLY and CDR2 FYNNEI.

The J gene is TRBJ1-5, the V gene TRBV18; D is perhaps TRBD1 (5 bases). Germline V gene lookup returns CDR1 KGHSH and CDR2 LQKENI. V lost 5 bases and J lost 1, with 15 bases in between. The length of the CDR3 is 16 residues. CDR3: CASSGLGAVSNQPQHF. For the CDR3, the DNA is TGTGCCAGCTCAGGGTTAGGGGCGGTCAGCAATCAGCCCCAGCATTTT. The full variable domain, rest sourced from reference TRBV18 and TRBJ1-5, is NAGVMQNPRHLVRRRGQEARLRCSPMKGHSHVYWYRQLPEEGLKFMVYLQKENIIDESGMPKERFSAEFPKEGPSILRIQQVVRGDSAAYFCASSGLGAVSNQPQHFGDGTRLSIL.

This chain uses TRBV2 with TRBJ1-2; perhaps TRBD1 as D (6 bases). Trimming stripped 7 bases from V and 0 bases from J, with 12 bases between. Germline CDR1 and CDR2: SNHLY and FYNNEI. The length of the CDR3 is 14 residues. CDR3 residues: CASITDRANYGYTF. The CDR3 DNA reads TGTGCCAGCATCACGGACAGAGCTAACTATGGCTACACCTTC.

The CDR3 spells CASSRLTLSTNEKLFF. CDR3 nucleotides: TGTGCCAGCTCACGACTAACACTCTCAACTAATGAAAAACTGTTTTTT. The chain has TRBV18 and TRBJ1-4; D is ambiguous. Looked up from germline, CDR1 is KGHSH and CDR2 is LQKENI. The CDR3 contains 16 residues. With 4 bases removed from V and 0 bases from J, the gap between germline ends came to 12 bases.

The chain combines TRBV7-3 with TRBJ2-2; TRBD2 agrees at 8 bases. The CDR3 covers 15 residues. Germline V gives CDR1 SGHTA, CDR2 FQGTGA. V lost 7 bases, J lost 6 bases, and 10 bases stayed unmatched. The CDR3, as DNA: TGTGCCAGCATCCAGTGGGTTAGCGGGGCCGGGGAGCTGTTTTTT. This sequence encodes CASIQWVSGAGELFF.

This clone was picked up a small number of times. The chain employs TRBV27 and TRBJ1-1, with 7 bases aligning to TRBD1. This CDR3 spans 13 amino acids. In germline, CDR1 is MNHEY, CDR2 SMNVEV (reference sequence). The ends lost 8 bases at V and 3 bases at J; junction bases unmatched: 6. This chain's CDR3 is CASGRTGYTEAFF. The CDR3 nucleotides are TGTGCCAGCGGAAGGACAGGTTACACTGAAGCTTTCTTT.

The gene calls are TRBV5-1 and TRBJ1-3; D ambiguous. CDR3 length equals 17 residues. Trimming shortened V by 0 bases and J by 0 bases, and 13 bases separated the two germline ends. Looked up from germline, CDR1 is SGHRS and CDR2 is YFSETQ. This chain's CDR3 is CASSLGFPGDSGNTIYF. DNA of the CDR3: TGCGCCAGCAGCTTGGGGTTCCCGGGAGACTCTGGAAACACCATATATTTT.

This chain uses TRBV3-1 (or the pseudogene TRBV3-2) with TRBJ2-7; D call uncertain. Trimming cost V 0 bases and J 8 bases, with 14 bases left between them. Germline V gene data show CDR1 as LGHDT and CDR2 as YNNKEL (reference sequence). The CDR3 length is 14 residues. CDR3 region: CASSQDVAPRKQYV. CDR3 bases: TGTGCCAGCAGCCAAGATGTGGCCCCTAGGAAGCAGTACGTC.

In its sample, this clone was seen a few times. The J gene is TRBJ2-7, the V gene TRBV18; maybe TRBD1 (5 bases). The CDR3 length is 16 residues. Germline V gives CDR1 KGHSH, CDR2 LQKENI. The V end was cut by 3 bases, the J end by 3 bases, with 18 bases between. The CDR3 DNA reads TGTGCCAGCTCACCGGACACACTTGGGGTGCTCTACGAGCAGTACTTC. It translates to CASSPDTLGVLYEQYF. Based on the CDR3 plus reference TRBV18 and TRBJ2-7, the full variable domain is NAGVMQNPRHLVRRRGQEARLRCSPMKGHSHVYWYRQLPEEGLKFMVYLQKENIIDESGMPKERFSAEFPKEGPSILRIQQVVRGDSAAYFCASSPDTLGVLYEQYFGPGTRLTVT.

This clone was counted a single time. CDR3 coding DNA: TGTGCCAGCAGCGTAGTCACCGGGGGGGCGTCTGATCATGGCTACACCTTC. Translated, it gives CASSVVTGGASDHGYTF. This chain uses TRBV9 with TRBJ1-2; weak D call: TRBD1 (6 bases). V lost 0 bases to trimming and J lost 6 bases, with 21 bases between them. Germline CDR1 is SGDLS and CDR2 is YYNGEE. The CDR3 consists of 17 residues.

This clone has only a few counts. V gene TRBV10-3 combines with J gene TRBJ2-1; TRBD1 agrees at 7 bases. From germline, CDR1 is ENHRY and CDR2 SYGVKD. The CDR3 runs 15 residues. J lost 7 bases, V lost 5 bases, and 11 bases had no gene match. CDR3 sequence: CAISTYRGQGNEQFF. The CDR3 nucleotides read TGTGCCATCAGTACATACAGGGGCCAGGGGAATGAGCAGTTCTTC.

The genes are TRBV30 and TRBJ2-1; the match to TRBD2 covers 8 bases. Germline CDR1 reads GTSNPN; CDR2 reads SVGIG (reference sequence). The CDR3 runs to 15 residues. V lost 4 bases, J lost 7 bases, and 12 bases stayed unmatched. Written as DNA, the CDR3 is TGTGCCTGGAAAATCGGCGGGGGGACTAAGAATGAGCAGTTCTTC. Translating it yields CAWKIGGGTKNEQFF. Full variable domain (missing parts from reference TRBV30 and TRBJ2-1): SQTIHQWPATLVQPVGSPLSLECTVEGTSNPNLYWYRQAAGRGLQLLFYSVGIGQISSEVPQNLSASRPQDRQFILSSKKLLLSDSGFYLCAWKIGGGTKNEQFFGPGTRLTVL.

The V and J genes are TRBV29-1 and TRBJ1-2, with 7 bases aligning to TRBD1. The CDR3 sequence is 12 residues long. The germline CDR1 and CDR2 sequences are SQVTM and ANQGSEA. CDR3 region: CSSKTGARGYTF. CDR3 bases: TGCAGTTCCAAAACAGGGGCGCGTGGCTACACCTTC.

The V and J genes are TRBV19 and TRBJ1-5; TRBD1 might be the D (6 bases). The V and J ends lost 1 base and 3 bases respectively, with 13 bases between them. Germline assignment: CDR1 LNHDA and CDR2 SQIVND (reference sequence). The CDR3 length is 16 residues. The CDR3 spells CASSIAQAGVNQPQHF. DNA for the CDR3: TGTGCCAGTAGTATAGCACAAGCAGGGGTCAATCAGCCCCAGCATTTT.

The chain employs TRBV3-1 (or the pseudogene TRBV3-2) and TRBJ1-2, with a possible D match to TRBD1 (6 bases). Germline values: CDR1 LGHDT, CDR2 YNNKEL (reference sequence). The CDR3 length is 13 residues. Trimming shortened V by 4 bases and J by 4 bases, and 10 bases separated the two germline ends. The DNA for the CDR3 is TGTGCCAGCAGCCCGACAGGTACCTATGGCTACACCTTC. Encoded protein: CASSPTGTYGYTF.

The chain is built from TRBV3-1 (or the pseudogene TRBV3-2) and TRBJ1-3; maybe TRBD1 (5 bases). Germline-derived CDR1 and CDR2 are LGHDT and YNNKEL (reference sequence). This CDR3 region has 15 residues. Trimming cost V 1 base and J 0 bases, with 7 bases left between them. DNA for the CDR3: TGTGCCAGCAGCCAAGGGACATACTCTGGAAACACCATATATTTT. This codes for CASSQGTYSGNTIYF.

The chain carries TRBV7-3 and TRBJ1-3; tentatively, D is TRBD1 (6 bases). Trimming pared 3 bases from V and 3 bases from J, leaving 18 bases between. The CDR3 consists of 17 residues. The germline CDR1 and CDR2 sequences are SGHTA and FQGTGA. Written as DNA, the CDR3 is TGTGCCAGCAGCTTGGGGGCCCGATCTTTGAGTGGAAACACCATATATTTT. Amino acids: CASSLGARSLSGNTIYF.